A selection of T cell receptor beta chains follows, all from one sample in a study of blood T cell repertoires in COVID-19. This table comes from immunoSEQ multiplex PCR, and its TCRdb copy is limited to in-frame clones, with some not included. The sample comprises 200,000 to 250,000 clones, just under 90% of which are singletons, and over 0.75% rests with the top ten. Material: PBMCs or T cells enriched from blood (not recorded which). Receptor source: a man between 45 and 60 years old who had been exposed to COVID-19. CDR3s include the opening cysteine and the closing phenylalanine or tryptophan. The D gene is left open where the match is weak. Not all rows give a size; the values are once, few, many and, for expanded clones, a class.

NA TRBJ2-5 12 NA TRBV12-3/TRBV12-4 CASSLSRETQYF TGTGCCAGCAGTTTATCCCGGGAGACCCAGTACTTC
NA TRBJ1-5 15 NA TRBV28 CASSLFSAGNQPQHF TGTGCCAGCAGTTTATTCTCAGCGGGCAATCAGCCCCAGCATTTT
NA TRBJ2-1 16 TRBD1 TRBV9 CASSVTAGQGFGEQFF TGTGCCAGCAGCGTGACAGCGGGACAGGGTTTCGGTGAGCAGTTCTTC
NA TRBJ2-1 13 TRBD1 TRBV12-3/TRBV12-4 CASRRTGGNEQFF TGTGCCAGCAGGAGGACAGGGGGCAATGAGCAGTTCTTC
NA TRBJ1-5 15 NA TRBV5-6 CASSLEGQTVGPQHF TGTGCCAGCAGCTTGGAGGGGCAGACCGTTGGGCCCCAGCATTTT
NA TRBJ1-1 14 NA TRBV6-5 CASSSRTSGTEAFF TGTGCCAGCAGTTCACGGACAAGTGGGACTGAAGCTTTCTTT
NA TRBJ1-3 14 NA TRBV2 CASSEDGAGNTIYF TGTGCCAGCAGTGAAGACGGGGCTGGAAACACCATATATTTT
NA TRBJ1-5 13 NA TRBV18 CASSIGGNQPQHF TGTGCCAGCTCAATCGGAGGAAATCAGCCCCAGCATTTT
NA TRBJ1-3 14 NA TRBV6-5 CASSYRYSGNTIYF TGTGCCAGCAGTTACCGTTATTCTGGAAACACCATATATTTT
NA TRBJ1-6 15 NA TRBV5-1 CASSLDRGSNSPLHF TGCGCCAGCAGCTTGGATAGGGGATCTAATTCACCCCTCCACTTT
NA TRBJ1-5 15 NA TRBV5-1 CASSPGGGDNQPQHF TGCGCCAGCAGCCCCGGGGGAGGAGACAATCAGCCCCAGCATTTT
once TRBJ2-5 12 NA TRBV9 CASSLSGETQYF TGTGCCAGCAGCCTAAGCGGGGAGACCCAGTACTTC
NA TRBJ2-3 14 NA TRBV5-1 CASSTQGSTDTQYF TGCGCCAGCAGCACGCAGGGCTCGACAGATACGCAGTATTTT
NA TRBJ2-2 16 NA TRBV7-3 CASSQLGVANTGELFF TGTGCCAGCAGCCAGCTCGGGGTCGCGAACACCGGGGAGCTGTTTTTT
NA TRBJ2-1 15 TRBD1 TRBV5-1 CASSPRDSRDNEQFF TGCGCCAGCAGCCCCCGGGACAGTCGAGACAATGAGCAGTTCTTC
NA TRBJ2-7 15 NA TRBV29-1 CSVGGGDLPAYEQYF TGCAGCGTTGGAGGGGGGGACTTACCAGCCTACGAGCAGTACTTC
NA TRBJ1-5 16 TRBD1 TRBV7-2 CASSLGVLTGGQPQHF TGTGCCAGCAGCTTAGGTGTACTGACAGGGGGGCAGCCCCAGCATTTT
NA TRBJ2-7 11 NA TRBV14 CASSQAYKQYF TGTGCCAGCAGCCAGGCATATAAGCAGTACTTC
NA TRBJ1-5 16 NA TRBV19 CASSIDRSYSNQPQHF TGTGCCAGTAGTATCGACAGATCCTATAGCAATCAGCCCCAGCATTTT
few TRBJ2-7 15 NA TRBV7-2 CASSLGLTETYEQYF TGTGCCAGCAGCCTCGGACTCACAGAGACCTACGAGCAGTACTTC
NA TRBJ1-4 13 TRBD1 TRBV30 CAWSASRGQKLFF TGTGCCTGGAGTGCATCCAGGGGGCAAAAACTGTTTTTT
NA TRBJ1-5 15 NA TRBV19 CASSLFRRGDQPQHF TGTGCCAGTAGTCTATTCCGCAGGGGCGATCAGCCCCAGCATTTT
NA TRBJ2-1 15 TRBD2 TRBV4-1 CASSRGLAGQSEQFF TGCGCCAGCAGCCGCGGACTAGCGGGACAGAGTGAGCAGTTCTTC
NA TRBJ2-2 13 TRBD2 TRBV28 CAISGPNTGELFF TGTGCCATTAGCGGGCCGAACACCGGGGAGCTGTTTTTT
once TRBJ1-1 15 NA TRBV5-1 CASSLAITGNTEAFF TGCGCCAGCAGCTTGGCCATAACGGGAAACACTGAAGCTTTCTTT
NA TRBJ2-2 15 NA TRBV5-1 CASSLETPGAGELFF TGCGCCAGCAGCTTGGAGACTCCGGGGGCCGGGGAGCTGTTTTTT